The present entry profiles one T cell receptor (beta chain) with its context. Antigen unknown. The donors belonged to the approximately 120-subject validation cohort, separate from the roughly 700-subject first cohort. This specimen belongs to a study of cytomegalovirus exposure and HLA in healthy donors. Study-wide points: Subsequent analysis found a tendency for first-cohort TCR clusters to co-occur within the 120 or so validation repertoires. Most TCR sequences were seen very rarely across donors, but some public TCRs occurred in many. The authors enumerated some 170 TCR beta chains as linked to cytomegalovirus.

The CDR3 totals 16 residues. Germline V gene lookup returns CDR1 SGHNT and CDR2 YYREEE (reference sequence). V was cut by 4 bases and J by 2 bases, with 17 bases left in between. Sequencing was performed with immunoSEQ multiplex PCR; in TCRdb, only in-frame clones are kept and a portion is missing. The top ten hold roughly 0.38% of the sample, which has 250,000 or so clones, around 90% seen once. The chain recombines TRBV5-4 with TRBJ2-3; weak D call: TRBD1 (7 bases). Input material: PBMCs. This receptor was obtained from a young woman in good health and CMV-seronegative. Here the CDR3 reads CASSPGQGGYTDTQYF. As DNA, the CDR3 is TGTGCCAGCAGCCCTGGGCAGGGGGGATACACAGATACGCAGTATTTT.